This T cell receptor (beta chain) was retrieved from a study of cytomegalovirus exposure and HLA in healthy donors. Study-level points and caveats: CMV antigen specificity was confirmed in vitro for three CMV-associated chains.

13 Jbeta primers and 60 Vbeta primers were used for the PCR. Sequencing was performed with immunoSEQ multiplex PCR; in TCRdb, only in-frame clones are kept and a portion is missing. The sample shows some 200,000 clones, 82% of them seen only once. As concerns this clone: Its antigen is unidentified.

The clonotype originates from a woman aged 18-29 years in good health and CMV-seronegative. Sequences were obtained from PBMCs.

The CDR3 DNA reads TGTGCCAGTAGCCGCACTAGCGGGGGGGCCTACGAGCAGTACTTC. This encodes CASSRTSGGAYEQYF. The chain has TRBV19 and TRBJ2-7; 13 nucleotides agree with TRBD2. The length of the CDR3 is 15 residues. After removal of 6 bases from V and 2 bases from J, the junction contained 4 bases not matched to a gene. Germline V gene sequence: CDR1 LNHDA, CDR2 SQIVND (reference sequence).